These 21 T cell receptor beta chains originate from one sample sequenced in a study of blood T cell repertoires in COVID-19. Clones were read by immunoSEQ multiplex PCR, and TCRdb kept only the in-frame ones, dropping some. The table includes about 140,000 clones, 76% detected once. Material for sequencing was peripheral blood. These TCRs come from a man between 60 and 75 years old with acute or convalescent COVID-19.

The chain links TRBV5-1 to TRBJ2-1, with no clear D. Germline CDR1 reads SGHRS; CDR2 reads YFSETQ. With 0 bases removed from V and 8 bases from J, the gap between germline ends came to 9 bases. The CDR3 consists of 13 residues. The CDR3 loop is CASSLELLDEQFF. CDR3 nucleotide sequence: TGCGCCAGCAGCTTGGAACTGCTCGATGAGCAGTTCTTC.

J is TRBJ2-7 and V is TRBV2, with 8 bases lining up with TRBD1. Trimming removed 7 bases from V and 2 bases from J; junction bases left unmatched: 4. CDR3 size: 13 residues. Germline values: CDR1 SNHLY, CDR2 FYNNEI. CDR3 DNA: TGTGCCAGCAACGGACAGGGCCCCTACGAGCAGTACTTC. Amino acid sequence: CASNGQGPYEQYF.

This clone was found once. The rearrangement uses TRBV27 and TRBJ1-5; 8 bases fit TRBD1. This CDR3 region has 16 residues. Per germline, CDR1 MNHEY and CDR2 SMNVEV (reference sequence). Trimming at V came to 5 bases and at J to 1 base, leaving 7 bases not matched to a gene. The CDR3 loop reads CASSPSQGDSNQPQHF. The CDR3 DNA sequence: TGTGCCAGCAGTCCATCACAGGGGGACAGCAATCAGCCCCAGCATTTT.

V and J are TRBV4-1 and TRBJ1-3; TRBD1 matches at 8 bases. Germline assignment: CDR1 MGHRA and CDR2 YSYEKL. The CDR3 loop spans 15 amino acids. V gave up 2 bases and J gave up 1 base; unmatched junction bases: 1. The CDR3: CASSQTGGSGNTIYF. For the CDR3, the DNA is TGCGCCAGCAGCCAAACAGGGGGATCTGGAAACACCATATATTTT.

The rearrangement uses TRBV5-1 and TRBJ2-1; 13 bases map to TRBD2. Germline CDR1 is SGHRS and CDR2 is YFSETQ. The CDR3 spans 15 residues. V lost 3 bases and J lost 9; bases outside the gene matches: 6. This CDR3 reads CASSSLAGGIGEQFF. In DNA, the CDR3 is TGCGCCAGCAGCTCACTAGCGGGAGGGATAGGTGAGCAGTTCTTC.

The chain links TRBV5-1 to TRBJ2-1; possibly TRBD1 for D (6 bases). This CDR3 contains 15 residues. The V end was cut by 3 bases, the J end by 5 bases, with 15 bases between. Germline loops: CDR1 SGHRS, CDR2 YFSETQ. CDR3 loop: CASSWPGQSHNEQFF. CDR3 in DNA: TGCGCCAGCAGCTGGCCGGGACAATCACACAATGAGCAGTTCTTC.

V is TRBV7-9 and J is TRBJ2-1, with D possibly matching TRBD2 (6 bases). Trimming removed 7 bases from V and 0 bases from J, with 16 bases in between. Germline values: CDR1 SEHNR, CDR2 FQNEAQ (reference sequence). The CDR3 spans 16 residues. CDR3 in amino acids: CASTLRGLSSYNEQFF. CDR3 bases: TGTGCCAGCACCTTGCGGGGACTCAGCTCCTACAATGAGCAGTTCTTC. Supplemented by reference TRBV7-9 and TRBJ2-1, the full variable domain reads DTGVSQNPRHKITKRGQNVTFRCDPISEHNRLYWYRQTLGQGPEFLTYFQNEAQLEKSRLLSDRFSAERPKGSFSTLEIQRTEQGDSAMYLCASTLRGLSSYNEQFFGPGTRLTVL.

The chain recombines TRBV3-1 (or the pseudogene TRBV3-2) with TRBJ2-1, with D possibly TRBD2 on 6 matching bases. This CDR3 has 16 amino acids. Germline CDR1 LGHDT, CDR2 YNNKEL (reference sequence). The ends were cut back, 3 bases at V and 6 bases at J, with 18 bases in the middle. In DNA, the CDR3 is TGTGCCAGCAGCCACAGACTAGTAGCAAACCTCAATGAGCAGTTCTTC. Encoded protein: CASSHRLVANLNEQFF.

To note about this clone: This sample includes further DNA sequences coding for the same CDR3. This chain links TRBV30 with TRBJ1-5, with TRBD1 matching over 10 bases. The germline CDR1 and CDR2 sequences are GTSNPN and SVGIG (reference sequence). The CDR3 runs 13 residues. V shed 3 bases, J shed 4 bases, and the junction held 0 bases outside the gene matches. CDR3 loop: CAWRGQGNQPQHF. In DNA form, the CDR3 reads TGTGCCTGGAGGGGACAGGGGAATCAGCCCCAGCATTTT.

The chain couples TRBV29-1 to TRBJ2-5; TRBD2 matches at 9 bases. The CDR3 covers 13 residues. The V gene's germline CDR1 is SQVTM and CDR2 ANQGSEA. V was clipped by 5 bases and J by 2 bases; unmatched bases: 3. CDR3 sequence (DNA): TGCAGCGTTAAGACTAGCGGTCAAGAGACCCAGTACTTC. Protein product: CSVKTSGQETQYF. The whole variable domain, remainder taken from reference TRBV29-1 and TRBJ2-5, is SAVISQKPSRDICQRGTSLTIQCQVDSQVTMMFWYRQQPGQSLTLIATANQGSEATYESGFVIDKFPISRPNLTFSTLTVSNMSPEDSSIYLCSVKTSGQETQYFGPGTRLLVL.

The chain couples TRBV24-1 to TRBJ2-1; 10 bases fit TRBD2. J was trimmed by 5 bases and V by 9 bases; bases with no gene match: 6. The CDR3 has 14 amino acids. CDR1 is KGHDR, CDR2 SFDVKD, per germline. CDR3 in amino acids: CATAGTSAHNEQFF. In DNA form, the CDR3 reads TGTGCCACCGCCGGGACTAGCGCTCACAATGAGCAGTTCTTC.

The genes are TRBV27 and TRBJ1-6; 7 bases match TRBD1. This CDR3 contains 16 residues. Germline CDR1 MNHEY, CDR2 SMNVEV (reference sequence). V lost 1 base to trimming and J lost 10 bases; unmatched junction nucleotides: 10. This CDR3 reads CASSLWQAGGSSPLHF. Here the CDR3 DNA reads TGTGCCAGCAGTTTATGGCAGGCAGGGGGAAGCTCACCCCTCCACTTT.

The genes are TRBV6-5 and TRBJ2-3; TRBD1 is a possible D gene (6 bases). V shed 8 bases and J shed 4 bases, with 19 bases lying between them. This CDR3 spans 15 amino acids. Germline V gives CDR1 MNHEY, CDR2 SVGAGI. The CDR3: CASPRRTEEADTQYF. Here the CDR3 DNA reads TGTGCCAGCCCAAGGCGGACAGAGGAGGCAGATACGCAGTATTTT.

V usage is TRBV5-6 and J usage is TRBJ2-7, with D maybe TRBD2 (6 bases). The germline CDR1 and CDR2 sequences are SGHDT and YYEEEE. There are 18 residues in the CDR3. V was pared by 2 bases and J by 2 bases, with 23 bases between. The CDR3 sequence: CASSLGLAQLSTPYEQYF. The CDR3 DNA reads TGTGCCAGCAGCTTAGGTCTAGCGCAACTTTCCACCCCCTACGAGCAGTACTTC.

This sequence joins TRBV30 and TRBJ2-5, with D perhaps TRBD1 (5 bases). V was shortened by 4 bases and J by 3 bases, with 15 bases between the two germline ends. The CDR3 loop spans 14 amino acids. Germline V CDR1 and CDR2: GTSNPN, SVGIG (reference sequence). CDR3 coding DNA: TGTGCCTGGAAGCCTAGACAGCGAAAAGAGACCCAGTACTTC. It codes for CAWKPRQRKETQYF.

This clone was detected only once. The gene calls are TRBV7-9 and TRBJ2-7; 9 bases fit TRBD1. The ends lost 3 bases at V and 4 bases at J; junction bases unmatched: 7. This CDR3 has 15 amino acids. The germline CDR1 and CDR2 sequences are SEHNR and FQNEAQ (reference sequence). The CDR3 sequence: CASSLSGQGLYEQYF. CDR3 bases: TGTGCCAGCAGCTTGTCGGGACAGGGACTTTACGAGCAGTACTTC.

The chain uses TRBV6-1 and TRBJ2-4; no definite D call. Germline V gene lookup returns CDR1 MNHNS and CDR2 SASEGT. Trimming stripped 1 base from V and 6 bases from J, with 7 bases between. The CDR3 loop spans 13 amino acids. CDR3 amino acids: CASSEGQPNIQYF. In DNA form, the CDR3 reads TGTGCCAGCAGTGAAGGACAACCAAACATTCAGTACTTC.

The V call is TRBV12-3 or TRBV12-4, the J call TRBJ2-5, with a weak D call TRBD2 (6 bases). CDR3 size: 12 residues. Trimming cost V 7 bases and J 5 bases, with 11 bases left between them. In DNA, the CDR3 is TGTGCCAGCACTTTTGGGGGGGAGACCCAGTACTTC. As protein: CASTFGGETQYF.

This clone has ten or more counts. This chain uses TRBV10-3 with TRBJ2-1; D ambiguous. Germline values: CDR1 ENHRY, CDR2 SYGVKD. Deletions cut 6 bases from V and 0 bases from J, with 12 bases between. The CDR3 is made up of 15 amino acids. The CDR3 DNA reads TGTGCCATCAGGTCCGCGGCCTCCTCCTACAATGAGCAGTTCTTC. The encoded protein is CAIRSAASSYNEQFF.

The chain couples TRBV19 to TRBJ1-2, with D unresolved. V was shortened by 3 bases and J by 8 bases, with 10 bases between the two germline ends. Germline V lookup: CDR1 LNHDA, CDR2 SQIVND (reference sequence). The CDR3 is made up of 12 amino acids. CDR3 DNA: TGTGCCAGTAGTATTTCGACTGGGGGCTACACCTTC. This encodes CASSISTGGYTF.

The chain combines TRBV7-9 with TRBJ2-7, with D perhaps matching TRBD1 (7 bases). From germline, CDR1 is SEHNR and CDR2 FQNEAQ (reference sequence). The V gene lost 2 bases and the J gene lost 4 bases, with 12 bases spanning the gap. The CDR3 consists of 14 residues. CDR3 coding DNA: TGTGCCAGCAGCTTACGACAGGGAGGTTACGAGCAGTACTTC. Protein: CASSLRQGGYEQYF.